One and the same sample provided the 23 T cell receptor beta chains below, sequenced in a study of chemoradiotherapy in HPV16-positive cancers. This table comes from immunoSEQ multiplex PCR, and its TCRdb copy is limited to in-frame clones, with some not included. The table records roughly 14,000 clones, 60% to 80% of them present only once. Collection took place from a patient who underwent chemoradiotherapy. These receptors were collected from a human donor with HPV-associated anogenital cancer.

This clone was detected once. The V gene is TRBV6-1, the J gene TRBJ2-3, with D possibly called TRBD1 or TRBD2 (5 bases each). The CDR3 spans 12 residues. From germline, CDR1 is MNHNS and CDR2 SASEGT. Trimming removed 10 bases from V and 8 bases from J, with 16 bases in between. In nucleotides, the CDR3 is TGTGCCATCTCACTAGACAGAGTTACGCAGTATTTT. The encoded protein is CAISLDRVTQYF.

This rearrangement joins TRBV5-1 to TRBJ1-1; D gene unclear. Germline V CDR1 and CDR2: SGHRS, YFSETQ. The CDR3 length is 15 residues. V was trimmed by 0 bases and J by 0 bases, leaving 9 bases between them. CDR3 region: CASSLVDGMNTEAFF. CDR3 nucleotide sequence: TGCGCCAGCAGCTTGGTCGACGGTATGAACACTGAAGCTTTCTTT.

The V call is TRBV7-2, the J call TRBJ2-7; D not certain. The germline CDR1 and CDR2 sequences are SGHTA and FQGNSA. CDR3 size: 12 residues. V lost 3 bases, J lost 6 bases, and 9 bases lay in between. The CDR3 DNA reads TGTGCCAGCAGCTTTTCCCCCGCCGAGCAGTACTTC. Translating gives CASSFSPAEQYF.

The V and J genes are TRBV29-1 and TRBJ1-2, with D unresolved. This CDR3 comprises 11 residues. V was pared by 5 bases and J by 4 bases, with 8 bases between. Germline V gives CDR1 SQVTM, CDR2 ANQGSEA. CDR3 sequence reads: CSVQVVYGYTF. The CDR3 DNA follows: TGCAGCGTTCAGGTTGTCTATGGCTACACCTTC.

The gene calls are TRBV7-3 and TRBJ2-3; D may be TRBD1 (5 bases). Germline V gene sequence: CDR1 SGHTA, CDR2 FQGTGA. V lost 5 bases and J lost 3, with 9 bases in between. This CDR3 is 13 amino acids long. CDR3 DNA: TGTGCCAGCAGCCCGCAGGGTACAGATACGCAGTATTTT. It translates to CASSPQGTDTQYF.

V is TRBV4-3 and J is TRBJ1-5; D might be TRBD1 (5 bases). CDR1 and CDR2 (germline): LGHNA, YSLEER. V lost 0 bases, J lost 6 bases, and 9 bases lay in between. CDR3 size: 14 residues. The CDR3 region is CASSQETGTQPQHF. The CDR3 DNA sequence: TGCGCCAGCAGCCAAGAAACAGGAACTCAGCCCCAGCATTTT.

V and J are TRBV5-6 and TRBJ1-1; TRBD1 is a possible D gene (5 bases). The CDR3 runs to 16 residues. Germline V gene lookup returns CDR1 SGHDT and CDR2 YYEEEE. Trimming pared 2 bases from V and 0 bases from J, leaving 14 bases between. In DNA, the CDR3 is TGTGCCAGCAGCTTCATCAGGGACCCAATGAACACTGAAGCTTTCTTT. Protein sequence: CASSFIRDPMNTEAFF.

This clone came up once. The chain carries TRBV6-5 and TRBJ2-6; D gene ambiguous. Germline V CDR1 and CDR2: MNHEY, SVGAGI. The CDR3 has 15 amino acids. V lost 2 bases to trimming and J lost 2 bases, with 7 bases between them. CDR3 sequence: CASSYDDPGANVLTF. DNA of the CDR3: TGTGCCAGCAGTTACGATGACCCTGGGGCCAACGTCCTGACTTTC.

This rearrangement joins TRBV5-1 to TRBJ2-3, with D perhaps TRBD1 or TRBD2 (5 bases each). Trimming cost V 4 bases and J 2 bases, with 17 bases left between them. This CDR3 spans 16 amino acids. Looked up from germline, CDR1 is SGHRS and CDR2 is YFSETQ. CDR3 region: CASSVGGPGFTDTQYF. CDR3 in DNA: TGCGCCAGCAGCGTTGGGGGTCCCGGATTCACAGATACGCAGTATTTT.

This clone was detected only once. The chain employs TRBV19 and TRBJ1-6; tentatively, D is TRBD1 (5 bases). Germline V lookup: CDR1 LNHDA, CDR2 SQIVND (reference sequence). This CDR3 region has 12 residues. The ends were cut back, 4 bases at V and 9 bases at J, with 7 bases in the middle. The CDR3, as DNA: TGTGCCAGTAGTAAAGGGACTTCACCCCTCCACTTT. Translation gives CASSKGTSPLHF.

The chain uses TRBV6-5 and TRBJ2-6; D is possibly TRBD1 (5 bases). The CDR3 is 15 residues long. Germline V gene data show CDR1 as MNHEY and CDR2 as SVGAGI. Trimming stripped 7 bases from V and 4 bases from J, with 14 bases between. CDR3 protein: CASTPGSGGANVLTF. CDR3 DNA: TGTGCCAGCACCCCAGGGTCAGGAGGGGCCAACGTCCTGACTTTC.

The chain has TRBV4-3 and TRBJ2-3; D is possibly TRBD2 (5 bases). Germline loops: CDR1 LGHNA, CDR2 YSLEER. The CDR3 has 14 amino acids. Trimming took 0 bases from V and 1 from J, leaving 5 bases between them. The CDR3 DNA reads as TGCGCCAGCAGCCAAGACGGGGGCACAGATACGCAGTATTTT. Protein sequence: CASSQDGGTDTQYF.

The CDR3 sequence: CASSLTAGGWDEQFF. The CDR3 DNA follows: TGTGCCAGCAGCTTGACGGCGGGGGGCTGGGATGAGCAGTTCTTC. The rearrangement uses TRBV5-4 and TRBJ2-1; 8 bases are shared with TRBD2. The germline CDR1 and CDR2 sequences are SGHNT and YYREEE (reference sequence). This CDR3 comprises 15 residues. J gave up 8 bases and V 1 base, and 8 bases lay outside the gene matches.

The CDR3 spells CASSPQGNFNGEKLFF. As DNA, the CDR3 is TGCGCCAGCAGCCCCCAGGGGAATTTTAATGGTGAAAAACTGTTTTTT. The genes are TRBV5-1 and TRBJ1-4; D perhaps matches TRBD1 (6 bases). The length of the CDR3 is 16 residues. V lost 4 bases and J 7 bases, leaving 20 bases between the germline ends. Germline CDR1 reads SGHRS; CDR2 reads YFSETQ.

The chain carries TRBV16 and TRBJ1-2; D gene uncertain. The CDR3 spans 11 residues. V shed 2 bases and J shed 6 bases, with 4 bases lying between them. CDR1 and CDR2 (germline): KGHSY, FQNENV. Here the CDR3 DNA reads TGTGCCAGCAGCCAAAATCATGGCTACACCTTC. Encoded protein: CASSQNHGYTF.

The rearrangement uses TRBV15 and TRBJ2-3; 11 bases map to TRBD2. V trimming: 4 bases; J trimming: 4 bases; junction bases outside the gene matches: 7. Germline lookup yields CDR1 LNHNV and CDR2 YYDKDF (reference sequence). The CDR3 contains 16 residues. CDR3 residues: CATSKLAGGSADTQYF. As DNA, the CDR3 is TGTGCCACCAGCAAATTAGCGGGGGGGTCGGCAGATACGCAGTATTTT.

The chain employs TRBV10-3 and TRBJ1-2; TRBD1 is a possible D gene (5 bases). The V end was cut by 3 bases, the J end by 2 bases, with 10 bases between. The V gene's germline CDR1 is ENHRY and CDR2 SYGVKD. The CDR3 contains 14 residues. In nucleotides, the CDR3 is TGTGCCATCAGTGACCCCCAGGGAAACTATGGCTACACCTTC. As protein: CAISDPQGNYGYTF.

J is TRBJ1-5 and V is TRBV30; D gene unclear. This CDR3 is 14 amino acids long. The V gene lost 3 bases and the J gene lost 11 bases, with 20 bases spanning the gap. Germline V CDR1 and CDR2: GTSNPN, SVGIG (reference sequence). CDR3 protein: CAWREEGVFSAQHF. CDR3 in DNA: TGTGCCTGGAGGGAAGAGGGCGTTTTTTCAGCCCAGCATTTT.

The table lists this clone with a few counts. The rearrangement uses TRBV28 and TRBJ1-6, with D perhaps matching TRBD1 (5 bases). Trimming took 3 bases from V and 8 from J, leaving 11 bases between them. The CDR3 consists of 14 residues. Germline lookup yields CDR1 MDHEN and CDR2 SYDVKM. The CDR3 reads CASSLTVVDSPLHF. The DNA of the CDR3 is TGTGCCAGCAGTTTGACAGTGGTGGATTCACCCCTCCACTTT. Based on the CDR3 plus reference TRBV28 and TRBJ1-6, the full variable domain is DVKVTQSSRYLVKRTGEKVFLECVQDMDHENMFWYRQDPGLGLRLIYFSYDVKMKEKGDIPEGYSVSREKKERFSLILESASTNQTSMYLCASSLTVVDSPLHFGNGTRLTVT.

V usage is TRBV6-5 and J usage is TRBJ2-5; D is tentatively TRBD1 or TRBD2 (5 bases each). The CDR3 totals 15 residues. Looked up from germline, CDR1 is MNHEY and CDR2 is SVGAGI. Trimming took off 6 bases at V and 5 bases at J, with 19 bases between the two ends. Written as DNA, the CDR3 is TGTGCCAGCAGGAAAGACCCCAGGGACCGGGAGACCCAGTACTTC. This translates into CASRKDPRDRETQYF.

The V gene is TRBV7-8, the J gene TRBJ2-7; D is unresolved. The CDR3 is made up of 11 amino acids. The germline V gene has CDR1 SGHVS and CDR2 FQNEAQ. V was cut by 4 bases and J by 4 bases, with 5 bases left in between. The CDR3: CASSSPYEQYF. CDR3 bases: TGTGCCAGCAGCTCCCCTTACGAGCAGTACTTC.

There are a few counts of this clone. This sequence joins TRBV7-8 and TRBJ1-1, with 7 bases aligning to TRBD1. Germline-derived CDR1 and CDR2 are SGHVS and FQNEAQ. CDR3 length: 14 amino acids. V trimming: 6 bases; J trimming: 6 bases; junction bases outside the gene matches: 10. CDR3 bases: TGTGCCAGCAGGTTAACAGGGGCGGGGGCTGAAGCTTTCTTT. Translation: CASRLTGAGAEAFF.

Of note for this clone: The germline gene is not matched at one end of the junction; a read error may be the cause. The chain uses TRBV18 and TRBJ1-1; D is ambiguous. From germline, CDR1 is KGHSH and CDR2 LQKENI. This CDR3 is 9 amino acids long. CDR3 in DNA: TGTGCCAGCCCGGACGGGCCTTCATTT. Protein sequence: CASPDGPSF.